The TCR beta chain described here comes from a study of neoadjuvant anti-PD-1 for oral cavity cancer. Study in general: Around day 43, patients without progression received a fourth nivolumab dose before surgery.

Profiled with immunoSEQ multiplex PCR; TCRdb holds only in-frame clones, not every one. In the table there are about 9,800 clones, approximately 61% of which are singletons. CDR3 length equals 16 residues. V was clipped by 3 bases and J by 3 bases, with 18 bases between them. The time point was: after neoadjuvant nivolumab, at surgical resection. This chain connects TRBV23-1 to TRBJ2-7, with a weak D call TRBD1 (6 bases). TRBV23-1 is flagged as an ORF with uncertain function. The input for sequencing was PBMCs, taken after nivolumab (anti-PD-1) treatment. The receptor comes from a person between 35 and 79 years old with oral cavity squamous cell carcinoma. The CDR3 spells CASSQEQGQGNYEQYF. DNA for the CDR3: TGCGCCAGCAGTCAGGAACAGGGTCAGGGAAACTACGAGCAGTACTTC.